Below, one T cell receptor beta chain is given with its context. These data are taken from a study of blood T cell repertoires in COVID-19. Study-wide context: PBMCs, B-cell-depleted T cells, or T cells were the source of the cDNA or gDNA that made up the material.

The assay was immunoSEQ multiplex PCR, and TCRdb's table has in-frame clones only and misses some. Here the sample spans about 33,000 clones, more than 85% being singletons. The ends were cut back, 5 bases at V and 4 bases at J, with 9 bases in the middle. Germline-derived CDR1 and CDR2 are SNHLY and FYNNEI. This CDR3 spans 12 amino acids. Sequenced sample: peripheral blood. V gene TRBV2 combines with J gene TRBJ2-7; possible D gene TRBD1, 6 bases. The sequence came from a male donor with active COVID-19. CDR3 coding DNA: TGTGCCAGCAGTTCGGACAGTTACGAGCAGTACTTC. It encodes CASSSDSYEQYF.